Each of the 13 T cell receptor beta chains below was sequenced from the same sample in a study of blood T cell repertoires in COVID-19. Measured with immunoSEQ multiplex PCR; TCRdb has only the in-frame clones, and not every one. The sample includes 200,000 to 250,000 clones, 89% of them seen just once. Sequenced: peripheral blood. All receptors derive from a man between 60 and 75 years old who had recovered from COVID-19.

V usage is TRBV6-2 or TRBV6-3 and J usage is TRBJ2-6, with 7 bases identical to TRBD1. With V trimmed by 5 bases and J by 1 base, 8 bases remained unmatched. CDR1 and CDR2 (germline): MNHEY, SVGEGT. This CDR3 is built from 17 residues. Written as DNA, the CDR3 is TGTGCCAGCAGTCAGAACAGGGGTGGATCTGGGGCCAACGTCCTGACTTTC. Its translation: CASSQNRGGSGANVLTF.

The chain joins TRBV19 to TRBJ2-5, with D possibly being TRBD1 (6 bases). V shed 5 bases and J shed 5 bases, with 12 bases lying between them. This CDR3 region has 13 residues. CDR1 and CDR2 (germline): LNHDA, SQIVND (reference sequence). The CDR3, as DNA: TGTGCCAGTAGTGTTACAGGGACGGAGACCCAGTACTTC. It yields the protein CASSVTGTETQYF.

The chain links TRBV27 to TRBJ1-1; 11 bases align to TRBD1. The J segment lost 4 bases and the V segment lost 8 bases, leaving 9 bases of the junction unmatched. The length of the CDR3 is 15 residues. Germline values: CDR1 MNHEY, CDR2 SMNVEV (reference sequence). CDR3: CASGRTGGITTEAFF. CDR3 coding DNA: TGTGCCAGCGGACGGACAGGGGGCATCACCACTGAAGCTTTCTTT.

The chain couples TRBV14 to TRBJ2-3; 9 bases are a match to TRBD1. Looked up from germline, CDR1 is SGHDN and CDR2 is FVKESK. The CDR3 covers 17 residues. V lost 2 bases to trimming and J lost 4 bases; unmatched junction nucleotides: 10. In DNA, the CDR3 is TGTGCCAGCAGCCAACTTACGACAGGGGGTATTGCAGATACGCAGTATTTT. This gives the protein CASSQLTTGGIADTQYF.

On this clone: An end of the junction differs from the germline gene, which may be a read error. The CDR3 loop reads CASTVEARANTEAFF. CDR3 sequence (DNA): TGTGCCAGCACCGTAGAGGCCAGGGCGAACACTGAAGCTTTCTTT. V usage is TRBV9 and J usage is TRBJ1-1; TRBD1 might be the D (5 bases). Germline CDR1 and CDR2: SGDLS and YYNGEE. The CDR3 has 15 residues.

This chain joins TRBV2 and TRBJ1-1; no definite D call. V was pared by 3 bases and J by 2 bases, with 7 bases between. The germline gives CDR1 SNHLY, CDR2 FYNNEI. This CDR3 spans 13 amino acids. The CDR3 DNA reads TGTGCCAGCAGTGATCAGCGAAACACTGAAGCTTTCTTT. It codes for CASSDQRNTEAFF. Full variable domain (remainder filled in from reference TRBV2 and TRBJ1-1): EPEVTQTPSHQVTQMGQEVILRCVPISNHLYFYWYRQILGQKVEFLVSFYNNEISEKSEIFDDQFSVERPDGSNFTLKIRSTKLEDSAMYFCASSDQRNTEAFFGQGTRLTVV.

The chain combines TRBV12-3 or TRBV12-4 with TRBJ2-1; D call uncertain. The CDR3 length is 11 residues. Trimming shortened V by 7 bases and J by 4 bases, and 5 bases separated the two germline ends. DNA for the CDR3: TGTGCCAGCACGCGTTACAATGAGCAGTTCTTC. Translating gives CASTRYNEQFF.

The rearrangement uses TRBV2 and TRBJ2-7, with 8 bases identical to TRBD1. Germline lookup yields CDR1 SNHLY and CDR2 FYNNEI. The V and J ends lost 6 bases and 7 bases, in that order; junction bases with no gene match: 8. This CDR3 spans 13 amino acids. For the CDR3, the DNA is TGTGCCAGCAGGGACAGGGTGACACGAGAGCAGTACTTC. Translation: CASRDRVTREQYF.

V is TRBV7-6 and J is TRBJ1-3; D unclear. The CDR3 extends over 15 amino acids. The V gene's germline CDR1 is SGHVS and CDR2 FNYEAQ. V lost 4 bases, J lost 0 bases, and 10 bases lay in between. The CDR3, as DNA: TGTGCCAGCAGCTCGACTATTAGCTCTGGAAACACCATATATTTT. Translating it yields CASSSTISSGNTIYF.

The chain recombines TRBV19 with TRBJ2-3, with D maybe TRBD2 (5 bases). This CDR3 has 13 residues. Germline lookup yields CDR1 LNHDA and CDR2 SQIVND (reference sequence). The V end was cut by 6 bases, the J end by 2 bases, with 9 bases between. The CDR3 sequence is CASSSGYTDTQYF. CDR3 nucleotides: TGTGCCAGTAGCAGCGGTTACACAGATACGCAGTATTTT.

This rearrangement joins TRBV7-8 to TRBJ1-1; TRBD1 is a possible D gene (5 bases). With 3 bases removed from V and 3 bases from J, the gap between germline ends came to 11 bases. CDR1 and CDR2 from the germline V gene are SGHVS and FQNEAQ. The CDR3 is 14 amino acids. The CDR3 DNA follows: TGTGCCAGCAGCTTTAGGGAAGGGGACACTGAAGCTTTCTTT. It yields the protein CASSFREGDTEAFF.

V usage is TRBV5-1 and J usage is TRBJ2-7; TRBD1 might be the D (6 bases). V was pared by 4 bases and J by 6 bases, with 8 bases between. This CDR3 is built from 11 residues. The germline V gene has CDR1 SGHRS and CDR2 YFSETQ. CDR3 in amino acids: CASSHRAEQYF. The CDR3 DNA follows: TGCGCCAGCAGCCACAGGGCCGAGCAGTACTTC.

The rearrangement uses TRBV6-1 and TRBJ1-5; possible D gene TRBD1, 6 bases. CDR3 length equals 20 residues. V was cut by 3 bases and J by 1 base, with 25 bases left in between. The V gene's germline CDR1 is MNHNS and CDR2 SASEGT. This CDR3 reads CASSDFGKRGGILSNQPQHF. CDR3 DNA: TGTGCCAGCAGTGACTTCGGGAAGAGGGGGGGAATATTGAGCAATCAGCCCCAGCATTTT.